A single sample gave rise to the 20 T cell receptor beta chains below, sequenced in a study of T-cell reconstitution after alpha-beta-depleted transplantation in children. Preparing the TCRbeta library involved the use of unique molecular identifiers. TCRdb processed the PCR reads anew with MiXCR; each CDR3 protein has one entry. This table holds just under 250,000 distinct CDR3 sequences, roughly a quarter found once. The material was PBMCs, obtained before TCRalphabeta/CD19-depleted stem cell transplant. The receptor set was obtained from a girl aged 2-10 years with Fanconi anemia, due to receive a stem cell transplant.

This clonotype was picked up one time. The chain joins TRBV5-1 to TRBJ1-4, with D maybe TRBD1 (5 bases). The V and J ends lost 3 bases and 0 bases respectively, with 9 bases between them. This CDR3 is 15 amino acids long. Germline V gene lookup returns CDR1 SGHRS and CDR2 YFSETQ. CDR3: CASSSQGATNEKLFF. Written as DNA, the CDR3 is TGCGCCAGCAGCTCCCAGGGAGCAACTAATGAAAAACTGTTTTTT.

At least ten counts were recorded for this clonotype. The chain uses TRBV12-3 or TRBV12-4 and TRBJ2-7, with TRBD2 matching 7 bases. The CDR3 covers 13 residues. V gave up 1 base and J gave up 5 bases; unmatched junction bases: 2. The CDR3 is CASSLGGRDEQYF. The DNA for the CDR3 is TGTGCCAGCAGTTTAGGAGGGAGGGACGAGCAGTACTTC.

CDR3 amino acids: CASSQLSSGVREQFF. In nucleotides, the CDR3 is TGCGCCAGCAGCCAGTTGTCTAGCGGGGTGCGGGAGCAGTTCTTC. This chain connects TRBV4-1 to TRBJ2-1, with TRBD2 matching over 9 bases. The junction had 10 bases not matched to a gene; V was cut back by 3 bases and J by 10 bases. This CDR3 has 15 residues. Germline CDR1 is MGHRA and CDR2 is YSYEKL.

There are many counts of this clonotype. The CDR3 sequence is CASSLGQYNSPLHF. CDR3 DNA sequence: TGTGCCAGCAGTTTGGGGCAGTATAATTCACCCCTCCACTTT. This chain joins TRBV12-3 or TRBV12-4 and TRBJ1-6; tentatively, D is TRBD1 (5 bases). There are 14 residues in the CDR3. Trimming removed 3 bases at V and 4 bases at J, with 7 bases between.

This rearrangement joins TRBV20-1 to TRBJ2-7; 9 bases fit TRBD1. The CDR3 is 13 amino acids. Germline assignment: CDR1 DFQATT and CDR2 SNEGSKA (reference sequence). Germline trimming cut 6 bases from V and 5 bases from J; bases unmatched to any gene: 8. CDR3 sequence reads: CSANDRGKDEQYF. In DNA form, the CDR3 reads TGCAGTGCCAACGACAGGGGGAAAGACGAGCAGTACTTC.

This chain connects TRBV5-1 to TRBJ2-2, with D possibly TRBD2 on 5 matching bases. Trimming took 7 bases from V and 4 from J, leaving 8 bases between them. This CDR3 is built from 12 residues. Per the germline V gene, CDR1 is SGHRS and CDR2 is YFSETQ. The CDR3, as DNA: TGCGCCAGCCACCGGGGCACCGGGGAGCTGTTTTTT. Translation: CASHRGTGELFF.

This clonotype appeared many times. This rearrangement joins TRBV7-8 to TRBJ1-2, with unresolved D. This CDR3 is 15 amino acids long. Germline values: CDR1 SGHVS, CDR2 FQNEAQ. Trimming cost V 1 base and J 2 bases, with 11 bases left between them. The DNA of the CDR3 is TGTGCCAGCAGCTTAGATGCAGAAACAAACTATGGCTACACCTTC. Protein: CASSLDAETNYGYTF. Variable domain in full (rest from reference TRBV7-8 and TRBJ1-2): GAGVSQSPRYKVAKRGQDVALRCDPISGHVSLFWYQQALGQGPEFLTYFQNEAQLDKSGLPSDRFFAERPEGSVSTLKIQRTQQEDSAVYLCASSLDAETNYGYTFGSGTRLTVV.

This clonotype was recorded a few times. V gene TRBV11-2 combines with J gene TRBJ2-3, with D maybe TRBD2 (5 bases). The germline V gene encodes CDR1 SGHAT and CDR2 FQNNGV. V lost 3 bases to trimming and J lost 4 bases, with 14 bases between them. The CDR3 runs to 15 residues. The CDR3 spells CASSLRLAPPDTQYF. Here the CDR3 DNA reads TGTGCCAGCAGCTTGCGGCTAGCTCCACCAGATACGCAGTATTTT.

This clonotype was observed many times. The J gene is TRBJ2-7, the V gene TRBV13; maybe TRBD2 (6 bases). Germline V gene sequence: CDR1 PRHDT, CDR2 FYEKMQ (reference sequence). The germline V and J ends were trimmed by 0 bases and 2 bases, with 8 bases remaining between them. The CDR3 sequence is 14 residues long. The DNA for the CDR3 is TGTGCCAGCAGCTTAGGGAGACTAGCCTACGAGCAGTACTTC. Protein sequence: CASSLGRLAYEQYF.

This clonotype has a count of ten or more. This sequence joins TRBV12-3 or TRBV12-4 and TRBJ2-7; 7 bases fit TRBD1. This CDR3 contains 14 residues. After removal of 5 bases from V and 2 bases from J, the junction contained 6 bases not matched to a gene. CDR3 loop: CASSHRDSPYEQYF. In nucleotides, the CDR3 is TGTGCCAGCAGTCACCGGGACAGTCCCTACGAGCAGTACTTC.

In this sample, this clonotype turned up a few times. The chain carries TRBV5-6 and TRBJ2-3; unclear D gene. In germline, CDR1 is SGHDT, CDR2 YYEEEE. The CDR3 consists of 14 residues. Trimming removed 1 base at V and 4 bases at J, with 10 bases between. DNA of the CDR3: TGTGCCAGCAGCTTGCCAATTCGAGCAGATACGCAGTATTTT. This translates into CASSLPIRADTQYF.

V and J are TRBV7-6 and TRBJ1-2, with D unclear. Looked up from germline, CDR1 is SGHVS and CDR2 is FNYEAQ. The V end lost 1 base, the J end lost 1 base, and 10 bases lay between the germline ends. This CDR3 comprises 15 residues. The CDR3 sequence is CASSLGVGNNYGYTF. DNA of the CDR3: TGTGCCAGCAGCTTAGGGGTGGGGAATAACTATGGCTACACCTTC.

The J gene is TRBJ2-7, the V gene TRBV6-2 or TRBV6-3; D tentatively fits TRBD1 or TRBD2 (5 bases each). V was pared by 2 bases and J by 9 bases, with 14 bases between. The CDR3 is 13 amino acids. Germline V lookup: CDR1 MNHEY, CDR2 SVGEGT. The CDR3 nucleotides read TGTGCCAGCAGTTACGCGGTCGGGACCGGGCAGTACTTC. Its protein is CASSYAVGTGQYF.

The chain recombines TRBV29-1 with TRBJ2-2; D ambiguous. The V end lost 2 bases, the J end lost 7 bases, and 8 bases lay between the germline ends. CDR1 and CDR2 from the germline V gene are SQVTM and ANQGSEA. The CDR3 is 12 residues long. The CDR3: CSVELVDGELFF. As DNA, the CDR3 is TGCAGCGTTGAATTGGTTGACGGGGAGCTGTTTTTT.

V gene TRBV7-9 combines with J gene TRBJ1-1; 8 bases are shared with TRBD1. Germline V gene data show CDR1 as SEHNR and CDR2 as FQNEAQ (reference sequence). The junction had 8 bases not matched to a gene; V was cut back by 5 bases and J by 3 bases. This CDR3 has 15 amino acids. The CDR3 region has the DNA TGTGCCAGCAGCCCTAGACAGGGGCGTTACACTGAAGCTTTCTTT. It codes for CASSPRQGRYTEAFF.

The chain uses TRBV21-1 and TRBJ2-5. TRBV21-1 is a recognized pseudogene. This CDR3 spans 17 amino acids. For the CDR3, the DNA is TGTGCCAGCAGCCCTACCGTAGGGAAAAGGGTCCAAGAGACCCAGTACTTC. Translated, it gives CASSPTVGKRVQETQYF.

This clonotype was picked up many times. This chain joins TRBV12-3 or TRBV12-4 and TRBJ2-1; D unclear. This CDR3 comprises 12 residues. V was trimmed by 4 bases and J by 5 bases, leaving 6 bases between them. The CDR3, as DNA: TGTGCCAGCAGTTGGAATAACAATGAGCAGTTCTTC. Its protein is CASSWNNNEQFF.

V usage is TRBV20-1 and J usage is TRBJ2-7; 12 bases are shared with TRBD1. This CDR3 has 15 residues. Germline V gene sequence: CDR1 DFQATT, CDR2 SNEGSKA (reference sequence). V shed 0 bases, J shed 5 bases, and the junction held 5 bases outside the gene matches. The CDR3 DNA sequence: TGCAGTGCTAGAGATCCGGGACAGGGGGCGGACGAGCAGTACTTC. As protein: CSARDPGQGADEQYF.

This clonotype appeared a few times. This chain joins TRBV7-9 and TRBJ1-2; D unclear. Germline CDR1 reads SEHNR; CDR2 reads FQNEAQ (reference sequence). This CDR3 has 15 amino acids. Trimming took off 5 bases at V and 4 bases at J, with 17 bases between the two ends. This chain's CDR3 is CASSRNEGLLYGYTF. In DNA form, the CDR3 reads TGTGCCAGCAGCCGGAACGAAGGACTGCTCTATGGCTACACCTTC.

This clonotype was seen a few times. V usage is TRBV29-1 and J usage is TRBJ2-1; TRBD2 matches at 10 bases. This CDR3 is 14 amino acids long. J lost 11 bases, V lost 5 bases, and 12 bases had no gene match. CDR1 and CDR2 (germline): SQVTM, ANQGSEA. CDR3 loop: CSVPSRLAGAKQFF. The CDR3 DNA is TGCAGCGTTCCCAGTCGGCTAGCGGGAGCAAAGCAGTTCTTC.